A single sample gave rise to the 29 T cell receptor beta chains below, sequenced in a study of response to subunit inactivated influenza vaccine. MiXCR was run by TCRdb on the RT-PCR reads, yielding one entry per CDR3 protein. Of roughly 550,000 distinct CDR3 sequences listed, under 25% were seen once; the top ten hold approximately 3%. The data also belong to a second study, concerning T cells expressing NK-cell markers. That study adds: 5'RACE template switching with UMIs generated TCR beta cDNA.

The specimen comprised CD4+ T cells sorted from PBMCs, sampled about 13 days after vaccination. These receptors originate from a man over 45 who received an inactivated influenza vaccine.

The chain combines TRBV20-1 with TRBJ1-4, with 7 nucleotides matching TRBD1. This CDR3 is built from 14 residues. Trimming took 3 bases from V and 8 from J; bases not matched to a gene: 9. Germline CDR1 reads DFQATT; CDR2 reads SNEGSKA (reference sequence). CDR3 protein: CSASRGQETEKLFF. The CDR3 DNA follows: TGCAGTGCTAGCCGAGGACAGGAGACCGAAAAACTGTTTTTT.

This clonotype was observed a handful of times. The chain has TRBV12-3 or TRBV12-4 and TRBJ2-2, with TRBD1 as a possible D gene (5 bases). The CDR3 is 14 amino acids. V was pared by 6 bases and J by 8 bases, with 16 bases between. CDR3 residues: CASSSGYPVGELFF. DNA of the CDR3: TGTGCCAGCAGCTCAGGGTACCCCGTGGGGGAGCTGTTTTTT.

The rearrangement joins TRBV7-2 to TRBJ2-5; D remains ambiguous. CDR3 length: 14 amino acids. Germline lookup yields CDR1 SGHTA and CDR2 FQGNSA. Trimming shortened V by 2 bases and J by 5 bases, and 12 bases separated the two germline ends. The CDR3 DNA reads TGTGCCAGCAGCTTATATAGTGTCGGGGAGACCCAGTACTTC. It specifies CASSLYSVGETQYF.

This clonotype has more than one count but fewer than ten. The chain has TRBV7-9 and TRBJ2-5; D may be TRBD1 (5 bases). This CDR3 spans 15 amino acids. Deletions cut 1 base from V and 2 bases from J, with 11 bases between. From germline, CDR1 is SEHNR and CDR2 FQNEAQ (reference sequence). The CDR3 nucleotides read TGTGCCAGCAGCTTAGGGGGCTTGATACAAGAGACCCAGTACTTC. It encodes CASSLGGLIQETQYF.

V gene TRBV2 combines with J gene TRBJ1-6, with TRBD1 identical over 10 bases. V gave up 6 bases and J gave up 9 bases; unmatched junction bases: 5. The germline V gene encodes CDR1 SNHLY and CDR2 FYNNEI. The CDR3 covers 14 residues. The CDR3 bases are TGTGCCAGCAGAGCCGGGACAGGGGTTTCACCCCTCCACTTT. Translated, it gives CASRAGTGVSPLHF.

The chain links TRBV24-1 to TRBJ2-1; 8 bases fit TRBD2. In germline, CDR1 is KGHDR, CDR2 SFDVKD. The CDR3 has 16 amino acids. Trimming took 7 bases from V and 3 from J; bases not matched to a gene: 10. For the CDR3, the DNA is TGTGCCACCAGCGCCGGGAGGGCCCAGTTCTACAATGAGCAGTTCTTC. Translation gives CATSAGRAQFYNEQFF.

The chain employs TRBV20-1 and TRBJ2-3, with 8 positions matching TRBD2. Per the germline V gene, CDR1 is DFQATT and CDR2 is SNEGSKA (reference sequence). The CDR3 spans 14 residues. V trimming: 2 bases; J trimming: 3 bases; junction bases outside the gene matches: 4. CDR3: CSARRREVTDTQYF. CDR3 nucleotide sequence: TGCAGTGCTAGACGGCGGGAGGTTACAGATACGCAGTATTTT.

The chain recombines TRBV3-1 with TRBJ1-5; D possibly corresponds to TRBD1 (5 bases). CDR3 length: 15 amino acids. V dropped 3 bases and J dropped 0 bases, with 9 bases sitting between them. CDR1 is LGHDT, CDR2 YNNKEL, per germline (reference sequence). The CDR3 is CASSHGTASNQPQHF. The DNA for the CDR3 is TGTGCCAGCAGCCATGGGACGGCTAGCAATCAGCCCCAGCATTTT.

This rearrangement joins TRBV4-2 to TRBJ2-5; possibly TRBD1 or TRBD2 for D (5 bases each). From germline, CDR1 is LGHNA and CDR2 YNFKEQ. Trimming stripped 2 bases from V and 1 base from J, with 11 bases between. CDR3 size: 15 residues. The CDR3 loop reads CASSQRDGTQETQYF. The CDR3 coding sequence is TGTGCCAGCAGCCAACGGGACGGAACCCAAGAGACCCAGTACTTC.

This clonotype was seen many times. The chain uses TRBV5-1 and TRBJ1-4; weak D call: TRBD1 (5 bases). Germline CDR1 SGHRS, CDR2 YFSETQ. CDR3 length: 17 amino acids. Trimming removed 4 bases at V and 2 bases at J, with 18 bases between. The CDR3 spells CASSTGVSGATNEKLFF. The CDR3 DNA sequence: TGCGCCAGCAGCACGGGGGTCTCCGGTGCGACTAATGAAAAACTGTTTTTT.

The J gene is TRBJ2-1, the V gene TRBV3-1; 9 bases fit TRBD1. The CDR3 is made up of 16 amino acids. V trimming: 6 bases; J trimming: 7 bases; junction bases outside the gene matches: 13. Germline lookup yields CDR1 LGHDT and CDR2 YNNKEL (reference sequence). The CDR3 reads CASSTGTGLRGNEQFF. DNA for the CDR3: TGTGCCAGCAGTACCGGGACAGGGCTCCGTGGGAATGAGCAGTTCTTC.

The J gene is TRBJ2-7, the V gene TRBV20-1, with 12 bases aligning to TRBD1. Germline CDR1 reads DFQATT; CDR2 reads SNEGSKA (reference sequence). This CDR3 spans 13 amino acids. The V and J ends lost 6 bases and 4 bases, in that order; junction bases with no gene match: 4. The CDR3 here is CSAGTGGAYEQYF. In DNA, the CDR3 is TGCAGTGCAGGGACAGGGGGCGCATACGAGCAGTACTTC.

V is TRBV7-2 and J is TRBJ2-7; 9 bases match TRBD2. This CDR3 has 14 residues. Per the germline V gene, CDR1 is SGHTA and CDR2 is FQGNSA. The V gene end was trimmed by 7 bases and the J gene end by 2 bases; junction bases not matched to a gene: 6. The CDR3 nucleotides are TGTGCCAGCAACAGCGGGGGGATCGCCTACGAGCAGTACTTC. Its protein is CASNSGGIAYEQYF.

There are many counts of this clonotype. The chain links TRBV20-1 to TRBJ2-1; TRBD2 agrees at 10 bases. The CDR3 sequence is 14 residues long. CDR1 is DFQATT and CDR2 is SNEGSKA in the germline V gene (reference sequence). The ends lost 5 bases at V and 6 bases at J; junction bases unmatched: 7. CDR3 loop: CSALPSGGINEQFF. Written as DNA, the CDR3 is TGCAGTGCTCTACCTAGCGGGGGTATCAATGAGCAGTTCTTC.

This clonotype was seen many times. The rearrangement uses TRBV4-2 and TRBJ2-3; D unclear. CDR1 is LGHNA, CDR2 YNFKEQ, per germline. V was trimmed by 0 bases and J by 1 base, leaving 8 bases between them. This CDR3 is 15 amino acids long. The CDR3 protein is CASSQDKRRTDTQYF. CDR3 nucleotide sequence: TGTGCCAGCAGCCAAGACAAGCGTCGCACAGATACGCAGTATTTT.

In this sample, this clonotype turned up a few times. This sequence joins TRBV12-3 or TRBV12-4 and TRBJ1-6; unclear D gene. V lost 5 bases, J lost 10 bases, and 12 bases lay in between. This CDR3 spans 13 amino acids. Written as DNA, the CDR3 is TGTGCCAGCAGTCCCCGAATTCAATCACCCCTCCACTTT. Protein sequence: CASSPRIQSPLHF.

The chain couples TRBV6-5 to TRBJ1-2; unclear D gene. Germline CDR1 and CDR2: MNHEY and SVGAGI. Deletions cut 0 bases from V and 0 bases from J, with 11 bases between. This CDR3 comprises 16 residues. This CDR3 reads CASSYSSRAANYGYTF. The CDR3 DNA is TGTGCCAGCAGTTACTCGAGTAGGGCAGCTAACTATGGCTACACCTTC.

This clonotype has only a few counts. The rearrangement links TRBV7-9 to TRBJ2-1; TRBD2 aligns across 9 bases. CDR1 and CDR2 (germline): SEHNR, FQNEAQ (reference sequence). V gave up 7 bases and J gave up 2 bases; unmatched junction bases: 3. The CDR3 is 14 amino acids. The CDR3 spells CASTVAGAYNEQFF. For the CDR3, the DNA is TGTGCCAGCACCGTAGCGGGGGCCTACAATGAGCAGTTCTTC.

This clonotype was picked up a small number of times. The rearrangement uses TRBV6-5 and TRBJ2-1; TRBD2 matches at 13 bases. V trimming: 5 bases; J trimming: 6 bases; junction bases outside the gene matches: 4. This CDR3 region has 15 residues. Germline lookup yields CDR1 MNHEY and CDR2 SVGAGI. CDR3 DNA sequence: TGTGCCAGCAGTCCGGGACTAGCGGGGACCAATGAGCAGTTCTTC. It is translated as CASSPGLAGTNEQFF.

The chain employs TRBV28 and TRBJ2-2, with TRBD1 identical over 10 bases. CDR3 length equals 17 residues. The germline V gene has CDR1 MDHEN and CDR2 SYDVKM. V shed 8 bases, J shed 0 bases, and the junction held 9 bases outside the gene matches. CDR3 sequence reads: CASLLVGQGANTGELFF. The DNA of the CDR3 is TGTGCCAGCCTCTTAGTTGGACAGGGGGCGAACACCGGGGAGCTGTTTTTT. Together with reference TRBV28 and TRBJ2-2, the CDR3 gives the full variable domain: DVKVTQSSRYLVKRTGEKVFLECVQDMDHENMFWYRQDPGLGLRLIYFSYDVKMKEKGDIPEGYSVSREKKERFSLILESASTNQTSMYLCASLLVGQGANTGELFFGEGSRLTVL.

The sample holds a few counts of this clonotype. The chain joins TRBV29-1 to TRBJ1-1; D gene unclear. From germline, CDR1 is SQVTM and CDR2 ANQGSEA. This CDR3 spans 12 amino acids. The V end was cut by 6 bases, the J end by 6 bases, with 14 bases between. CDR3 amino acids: CSVQRGVAEAFF. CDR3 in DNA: TGCAGCGTCCAGCGCGGAGTGGCTGAAGCTTTCTTT.

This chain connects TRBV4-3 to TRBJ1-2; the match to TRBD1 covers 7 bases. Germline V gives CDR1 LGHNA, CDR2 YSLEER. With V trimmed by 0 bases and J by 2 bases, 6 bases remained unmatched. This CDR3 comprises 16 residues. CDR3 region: CASSQERVGGNYGYTF. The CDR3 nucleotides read TGCGCCAGCAGCCAAGAAAGGGTAGGGGGCAACTATGGCTACACCTTC.

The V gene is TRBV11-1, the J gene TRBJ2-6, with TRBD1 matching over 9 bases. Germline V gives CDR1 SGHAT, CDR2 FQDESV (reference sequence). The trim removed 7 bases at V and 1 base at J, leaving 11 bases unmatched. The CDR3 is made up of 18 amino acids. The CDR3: CASTIYGQGSSGANVLTF. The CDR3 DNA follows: TGTGCCAGCACCATATACGGACAGGGGTCGTCTGGGGCCAACGTCCTGACTTTC. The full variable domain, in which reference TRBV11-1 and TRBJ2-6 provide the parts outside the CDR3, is EAEVAQSPRYKITEKSQAVAFWCDPISGHATLYWYRQILGQGPELLVQFQDESVVDDSQLPKDRFSAERLKGVDSTLKIQPAELGDSAMYLCASTIYGQGSSGANVLTFGAGSRLTVL.

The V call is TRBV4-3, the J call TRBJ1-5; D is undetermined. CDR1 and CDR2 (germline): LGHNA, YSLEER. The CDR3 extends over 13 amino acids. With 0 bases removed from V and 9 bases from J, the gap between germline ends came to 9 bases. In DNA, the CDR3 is TGCGCCAGCAGCCAAGATGGTCTGCTGCCCCAGCATTTT. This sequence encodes CASSQDGLLPQHF.

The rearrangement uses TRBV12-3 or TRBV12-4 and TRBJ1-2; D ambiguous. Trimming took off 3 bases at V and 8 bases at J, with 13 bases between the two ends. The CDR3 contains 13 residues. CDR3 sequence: CASSFSGSSGYTF. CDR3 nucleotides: TGTGCCAGCAGTTTTTCGGGGAGTAGCGGCTACACCTTC.

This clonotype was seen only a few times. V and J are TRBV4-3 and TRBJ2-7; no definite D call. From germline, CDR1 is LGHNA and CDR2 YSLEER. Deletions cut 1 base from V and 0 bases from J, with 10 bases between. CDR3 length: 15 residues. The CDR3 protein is CASSQGPKYSYEQYF. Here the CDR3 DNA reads TGCGCCAGCAGCCAAGGGCCAAAATACTCCTACGAGCAGTACTTC.

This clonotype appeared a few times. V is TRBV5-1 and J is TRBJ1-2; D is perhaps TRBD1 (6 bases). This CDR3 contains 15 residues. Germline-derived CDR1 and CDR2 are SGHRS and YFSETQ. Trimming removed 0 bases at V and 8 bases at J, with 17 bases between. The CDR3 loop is CASSLVGLGADGYTF. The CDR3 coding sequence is TGCGCCAGCAGCTTGGTCGGCCTGGGGGCAGACGGCTACACCTTC. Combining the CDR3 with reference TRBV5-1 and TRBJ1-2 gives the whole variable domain KAGVTQTPRYLIKTRGQQVTLSCSPISGHRSVSWYQQTPGQGLQFLFEYFSETQRNKGNFPGRFSGRQFSNSRSEMNVSTLELGDSALYLCASSLVGLGADGYTFGSGTRLTVV.

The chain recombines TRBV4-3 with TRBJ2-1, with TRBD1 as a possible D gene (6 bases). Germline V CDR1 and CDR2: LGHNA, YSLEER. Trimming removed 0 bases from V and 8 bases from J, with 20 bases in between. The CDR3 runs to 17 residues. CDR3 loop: CASSQEISRAGADEQFF. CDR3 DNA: TGCGCCAGCAGCCAAGAAATATCTCGGGCAGGGGCCGATGAGCAGTTCTTC.

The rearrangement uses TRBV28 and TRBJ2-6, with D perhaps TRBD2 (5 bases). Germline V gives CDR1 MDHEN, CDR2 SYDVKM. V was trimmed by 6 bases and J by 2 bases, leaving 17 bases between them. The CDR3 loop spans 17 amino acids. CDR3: CASRQTGLRTGANVLTF. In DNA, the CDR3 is TGTGCCAGCAGGCAAACCGGACTCCGGACTGGGGCCAACGTCCTGACTTTC.